These T cell receptor beta chains were read from a single sample in a study of blood T cell repertoires in COVID-19. Sequencing used immunoSEQ multiplex PCR; TCRdb keeps in-frame clones, though not all of them. The data show some 40,000 clones, with 75% to 85% seen just once and around 42% held by the top ten. Sequencing was carried out using peripheral blood. The receptors derive from a human donor in a cohort sampled during active or convalescent COVID-19. The donor label of this sample is uncertain. Each CDR3 is given with its conserved first and last residue. Each record gives: CDR3 length, V gene, D gene, J gene, clone size, CDR3 DNA, CDR3 protein. The D gene is left open where the match is weak. Part of the rows lack a size; the others show once, few, many or a class for expanded clones.

cdr3_length: 15; v_call: TRBV29-1; d_call: TRBD1; j_call: TRBJ2-1; clone_size: NA; cdr3_nt: TGCAGCGTTGTACGAAGGGACAGGGGGCTAAATGAGCAGTTCTTC; cdr3_aa: CSVVRRDRGLNEQFF
cdr3_length: 14; v_call: TRBV24-1; d_call: NA; j_call: TRBJ2-2; clone_size: NA; cdr3_nt: TGTGCCACCAGTGGCAGGGCGAACACCGGGGAGCTGTTTTTT; cdr3_aa: CATSGRANTGELFF
cdr3_length: 17; v_call: TRBV4-3; d_call: NA; j_call: TRBJ2-1; clone_size: NA; cdr3_nt: TGCGCCAGCAGCCGAGAGAACCAGGGGAACCGTGGCAATGAGCAGTTCTTC; cdr3_aa: CASSRENQGNRGNEQFF
cdr3_length: 14; v_call: TRBV6-2/TRBV6-3; d_call: NA; j_call: TRBJ1-1; clone_size: NA; cdr3_nt: TGTGCCAGCAGTTACATTGGAGCCTCCACTGAAGCTTTCTTT; cdr3_aa: CASSYIGASTEAFF
cdr3_length: 14; v_call: TRBV6-5; d_call: TRBD1; j_call: TRBJ1-6; clone_size: NA; cdr3_nt: TGTGCCAGCAGTTTTGGACAGGAGGGTGCACCCCTCCACTTT; cdr3_aa: CASSFGQEGAPLHF
cdr3_length: 15; v_call: TRBV3-1/TRBV3-2; d_call: NA; j_call: TRBJ1-2; clone_size: NA; cdr3_nt: TGTGCCAGCAGCCAAGTCGGACAGCTAAACTATGGCTACACCTTC; cdr3_aa: CASSQVGQLNYGYTF
cdr3_length: 17; v_call: TRBV5-1; d_call: TRBD1; j_call: TRBJ2-1; clone_size: NA; cdr3_nt: TGCGCCAGCAGACCCGGCCTCAGACAGGGGTATAATAATGAGCAGTTCTTC; cdr3_aa: CASRPGLRQGYNNEQFF
cdr3_length: 12; v_call: TRBV7-9; d_call: NA; j_call: TRBJ2-3; clone_size: few; cdr3_nt: TGTGCCAGCAGCCCCCGTCGAGATACGCAGTATTTT; cdr3_aa: CASSPRRDTQYF
cdr3_length: 15; v_call: TRBV15; d_call: NA; j_call: TRBJ2-3; clone_size: NA; cdr3_nt: TGTGCCACCAGCAGAGATCCCAGGAACACAGATACGCAGTATTTT; cdr3_aa: CATSRDPRNTDTQYF
cdr3_length: 13; v_call: TRBV10-2; d_call: NA; j_call: TRBJ2-1; clone_size: NA; cdr3_nt: TGCGCCAGCAGTGAGTCGAGCCGGACACAGCAGTTCTTC; cdr3_aa: CASSESSRTQQFF
cdr3_length: 10; v_call: TRBV28; d_call: TRBD1; j_call: TRBJ1-2; clone_size: NA; cdr3_nt: TGTGCCAGCAACAAGGGGGCCTACACCTTC; cdr3_aa: CASNKGAYTF
cdr3_length: 14; v_call: TRBV7-8; d_call: NA; j_call: TRBJ1-1; clone_size: NA; cdr3_nt: TGTGCCAGCAGCCGGACGGGGAGTTTCACTGAAGCTTTCTTT; cdr3_aa: CASSRTGSFTEAFF
cdr3_length: 19; v_call: TRBV30; d_call: TRBD1; j_call: TRBJ2-5; clone_size: few; cdr3_nt: TGTGCCTGGAGCCTCCCCAACGGACAGGGGGGAGAACCCCAAGAGACCCAGTACTTC; cdr3_aa: CAWSLPNGQGGEPQETQYF
cdr3_length: 13; v_call: TRBV7-2; d_call: NA; j_call: TRBJ2-1; clone_size: NA; cdr3_nt: TGTGCCAGCAGCTTGCGGAGGTCGGATGAGCAGTTCTTC; cdr3_aa: CASSLRRSDEQFF
cdr3_length: 15; v_call: TRBV30; d_call: TRBD2; j_call: TRBJ2-5; clone_size: NA; cdr3_nt: TGTGCCTGGGGGTTTCTAGCGGGAGCGTCGGAGACCCAGTACTTC; cdr3_aa: CAWGFLAGASETQYF
cdr3_length: 14; v_call: TRBV18; d_call: NA; j_call: TRBJ1-2; clone_size: NA; cdr3_nt: TGTGCCAGCTCACCGCGAACCGGGGGAGAAGGCTACACCTTC; cdr3_aa: CASSPRTGGEGYTF
cdr3_length: 15; v_call: TRBV5-4; d_call: TRBD1; j_call: TRBJ1-3; clone_size: NA; cdr3_nt: TGTGCCAGCAGCCGCGGGACAGCCTCTGGAAACACCATATATTTT; cdr3_aa: CASSRGTASGNTIYF
cdr3_length: 15; v_call: TRBV4-2; d_call: NA; j_call: TRBJ2-6; clone_size: few; cdr3_nt: TGTGCCAGCAGCCAAGAGGGGAGGGGGGCCAACGTCCTGACTTTC; cdr3_aa: CASSQEGRGANVLTF
cdr3_length: 15; v_call: TRBV7-2; d_call: NA; j_call: TRBJ1-2; clone_size: NA; cdr3_nt: TGTGCCAGCAGCCTAGTCGGGGGGGGCGCCGATGGCTACACCTTC; cdr3_aa: CASSLVGGGADGYTF
cdr3_length: 14; v_call: TRBV5-5; d_call: TRBD2; j_call: TRBJ2-7; clone_size: NA; cdr3_nt: TGTGCCAGCAGCATGACTAGCGCCTCCGGCGAGCAGTACTTC; cdr3_aa: CASSMTSASGEQYF
cdr3_length: 16; v_call: TRBV30; d_call: TRBD2; j_call: TRBJ2-3; clone_size: NA; cdr3_nt: TGTGCCGGGTCAAAAGGACTAGCGGGAGGCACAGATACGCAGTATTTT; cdr3_aa: CAGSKGLAGGTDTQYF
cdr3_length: 15; v_call: TRBV28; d_call: TRBD1; j_call: TRBJ2-3; clone_size: NA; cdr3_nt: TGTGCCAGCAGGGTAGGGGGCGAGGGCACAGATACGCAGTATTTT; cdr3_aa: CASRVGGEGTDTQYF
cdr3_length: 14; v_call: TRBV4-1; d_call: NA; j_call: TRBJ2-7; clone_size: once; cdr3_nt: TGCGCCAGCAGCCAAGACCCCTTTCTCTACGAGCAGTACTTC; cdr3_aa: CASSQDPFLYEQYF
cdr3_length: 14; v_call: TRBV9; d_call: NA; j_call: TRBJ2-3; clone_size: NA; cdr3_nt: TGTGCCAGCAGCGCCACTAGCTACACAGATACGCAGTATTTT; cdr3_aa: CASSATSYTDTQYF
cdr3_length: 18; v_call: TRBV6-2/TRBV6-3; d_call: NA; j_call: TRBJ2-6; clone_size: NA; cdr3_nt: TGTGCCAGCAGTCTTACAGGTGGCCCTGGGTCTGGGGCCAACGTCCTGACTTTC; cdr3_aa: CASSLTGGPGSGANVLTF
cdr3_length: 13; v_call: TRBV2; d_call: NA; j_call: TRBJ1-1; clone_size: NA; cdr3_nt: TGTGCCAGCAAATTCGAGAAGAACACTGAAGCTTTCTTT; cdr3_aa: CASKFEKNTEAFF
cdr3_length: 14; v_call: TRBV7-6; d_call: NA; j_call: TRBJ1-3; clone_size: NA; cdr3_nt: TGTGCCAGCAGACCTGGGCCGTCTGGAAACACCATATATTTT; cdr3_aa: CASRPGPSGNTIYF
cdr3_length: 17; v_call: TRBV4-2; d_call: TRBD2; j_call: TRBJ2-5; clone_size: NA; cdr3_nt: TGTGCCAGCAGCCAACTGGGGGGGACTAGCGGCCAAGAGACCCAGTACTTC; cdr3_aa: CASSQLGGTSGQETQYF
cdr3_length: 15; v_call: TRBV19; d_call: TRBD2; j_call: TRBJ2-1; clone_size: few; cdr3_nt: TGTGCCAGTAATGGACTAGCGGGAGGGCGGGATGAGCAGTTCTTC; cdr3_aa: CASNGLAGGRDEQFF
cdr3_length: 14; v_call: TRBV2; d_call: NA; j_call: TRBJ2-2; clone_size: NA; cdr3_nt: TGTGCCAGCAGTGAAGCCAGGCTTGACGGGGAGCTGTTTTTT; cdr3_aa: CASSEARLDGELFF
cdr3_length: 13; v_call: TRBV30; d_call: TRBD2; j_call: TRBJ2-7; clone_size: NA; cdr3_nt: TGTGCCTGGAGTGCGGGACTAGCGGACGAGCAGTACTTC; cdr3_aa: CAWSAGLADEQYF
cdr3_length: 14; v_call: TRBV5-1; d_call: NA; j_call: TRBJ1-1; clone_size: NA; cdr3_nt: TGCGCCAGCAGCTTGGCCGCAGTGAACACTGAAGCTTTCTTT; cdr3_aa: CASSLAAVNTEAFF
cdr3_length: 14; v_call: TRBV29-1; d_call: TRBD2; j_call: TRBJ2-7; clone_size: NA; cdr3_nt: TGCAGCGTTGATGGGCTAGCGGGGTTCTACGAGCAGTACTTC; cdr3_aa: CSVDGLAGFYEQYF
cdr3_length: 15; v_call: TRBV19; d_call: NA; j_call: TRBJ1-1; clone_size: NA; cdr3_nt: TGTGCCAGTAGTCCTAATCGGGGGAGGAGAACTGAAGCTTTCTTT; cdr3_aa: CASSPNRGRRTEAFF
cdr3_length: 15; v_call: TRBV24-1; d_call: TRBD2; j_call: TRBJ2-1; clone_size: NA; cdr3_nt: TGTGCCACCGGCGCCCCAGCGGGAGGGCAGGATGAGCAGTTCTTC; cdr3_aa: CATGAPAGGQDEQFF
cdr3_length: 15; v_call: TRBV27; d_call: TRBD1; j_call: TRBJ1-2; clone_size: NA; cdr3_nt: TGTGCCAGCAGTCCGGGACAGGGCTTTTACTATGGCTACACCTTC; cdr3_aa: CASSPGQGFYYGYTF
cdr3_length: 16; v_call: TRBV6-5; d_call: TRBD1; j_call: TRBJ2-7; clone_size: NA; cdr3_nt: TGTGCCAGCAGTTACCAACTGGGACAGGGGGCCTACGAGCAGTACTTC; cdr3_aa: CASSYQLGQGAYEQYF
cdr3_length: 14; v_call: TRBV18; d_call: NA; j_call: TRBJ2-7; clone_size: NA; cdr3_nt: TGTGCCAGCTCACAGCAGCGGGCGGCCTACGAGCAGTACTTC; cdr3_aa: CASSQQRAAYEQYF
cdr3_length: 12; v_call: TRBV6-6; d_call: NA; j_call: TRBJ2-5; clone_size: NA; cdr3_nt: TGTGCCAGCAGTTACCCGTTTGAGGCCCAGTACTTC; cdr3_aa: CASSYPFEAQYF
cdr3_length: 13; v_call: TRBV29-1; d_call: TRBD1; j_call: TRBJ1-2; clone_size: NA; cdr3_nt: TGCAGCGTATCCGGGACAGAGGACTATGGCTACACCTTC; cdr3_aa: CSVSGTEDYGYTF
cdr3_length: 12; v_call: TRBV30; d_call: NA; j_call: TRBJ2-1; clone_size: NA; cdr3_nt: TGTGCCTGGAGTGGAAGAGTAGCGGAGCAGTTCTTC; cdr3_aa: CAWSGRVAEQFF
cdr3_length: 16; v_call: TRBV2; d_call: TRBD1; j_call: TRBJ1-5; clone_size: NA; cdr3_nt: TGTGCCAGCGCGAAGGACAGGGCAAATAGCAATCAGCCCCAGCATTTT; cdr3_aa: CASAKDRANSNQPQHF
cdr3_length: 14; v_call: TRBV6-1; d_call: TRBD1; j_call: TRBJ1-1; clone_size: NA; cdr3_nt: TGTGCCAGCAGTGACGGGACAGGGTGGACTGAAGCTTTCTTT; cdr3_aa: CASSDGTGWTEAFF
cdr3_length: 18; v_call: TRBV3-1/TRBV3-2; d_call: TRBD2; j_call: TRBJ2-5; clone_size: NA; cdr3_nt: TGTGCCAGCAGCCAAGAAAAGGTGACTAGCGGGGCGTCGGGGACCCAGTACTTC; cdr3_aa: CASSQEKVTSGASGTQYF